The 15 T cell receptor beta chains below were found in one sample sequenced in a study of Ad26.COV2.S vaccination and SARS-CoV-2 variants. Assay used: immunoSEQ multiplex PCR; TCRdb lists only in-frame clones, some missing. The table includes 350,000 to 400,000 clones, 89% detected once. Stated treatment: some 19 received Ad26.COV2.S at low or high dose, single or two shots; 5 received placebo; per-sample allocation not given. After the first vaccine or placebo injection, samples were drawn on day 63. The sample was peripheral blood, taken in a trial of Ad26.COV2.S vaccine versus placebo. These receptors were collected from a person between 18 and 60 years old who received the Ad26.COV2.S COVID-19 vaccine or a placebo.

V gene TRBV28 combines with J gene TRBJ2-7; 9 bases match TRBD2. Germline V CDR1 and CDR2: MDHEN, SYDVKM. The CDR3 consists of 14 residues. The ends lost 3 bases at V and 4 bases at J; junction bases unmatched: 4. The CDR3 sequence: CASSFSGRRYEQYF. The CDR3 DNA follows: TGTGCCAGCAGTTTTAGCGGGAGAAGGTACGAGCAGTACTTC.

The chain carries TRBV30 and TRBJ2-2; the D gene could be TRBD1 or TRBD2 (6 bases each). V lost 7 bases, J lost 6 bases, and 18 bases lay in between. The CDR3 is 14 amino acids. CDR1 is GTSNPN, CDR2 SVGIG, per germline (reference sequence). The CDR3 sequence is CALLRGEFAGELFF. CDR3 in DNA: TGTGCCTTATTAAGGGGGGAATTTGCCGGGGAGCTGTTTTTT. The full variable domain, with the rest looked up from reference TRBV30 and TRBJ2-2, is SQTIHQWPATLVQPVGSPLSLECTVEGTSNPNLYWYRQAAGRGLQLLFYSVGIGQISSEVPQNLSASRPQDRQFILSSKKLLLSDSGFYLCALLRGEFAGELFFGEGSRLTVL.

This chain connects TRBV19 to TRBJ2-7, with 11 bases lining up with TRBD1. Trimming at V came to 6 bases and at J to 4 bases, leaving 5 bases not matched to a gene. The CDR3 covers 14 residues. Germline assignment: CDR1 LNHDA and CDR2 SQIVND (reference sequence). The CDR3 nucleotides read TGTGCCAGTAGACCGGGACAGGGGGTTTACGAGCAGTACTTC. Amino acids: CASRPGQGVYEQYF.

J is TRBJ2-5 and V is TRBV5-1; 7 bases map to TRBD2. Germline V gene data show CDR1 as SGHRS and CDR2 as YFSETQ. The CDR3 is 14 amino acids. V dropped 4 bases and J dropped 5; count of bases not matched to a gene: 8. The chain's CDR3 is CASSLVGRAETQYF. In DNA form, the CDR3 reads TGCGCCAGCAGCCTTGTGGGGAGGGCTGAGACCCAGTACTTC.

This clone is a singleton in its sample. The chain carries TRBV28 and TRBJ1-6; 9 bases map to TRBD1. After removal of 5 bases from V and 7 bases from J, the junction contained 6 bases not matched to a gene. CDR1 MDHEN and CDR2 SYDVKM come from the germline V gene. The CDR3 runs to 15 residues. DNA of the CDR3: TGTGCCAGCAGTCGCCGGGACAGGGACAATTCACCCCTCCACTTT. This gives the protein CASSRRDRDNSPLHF. The full variable domain, in which reference TRBV28 and TRBJ1-6 provide the parts outside the CDR3, is DVKVTQSSRYLVKRTGEKVFLECVQDMDHENMFWYRQDPGLGLRLIYFSYDVKMKEKGDIPEGYSVSREKKERFSLILESASTNQTSMYLCASSRRDRDNSPLHFGNGTRLTVT.

The rearrangement links TRBV5-1 to TRBJ2-1; 9 bases agree with TRBD2. Trimming cost V 2 bases and J 4 bases; bases outside gene matches: 7. The CDR3 covers 16 residues. Germline CDR1 and CDR2: SGHRS and YFSETQ. CDR3 coding DNA: TGCGCCAGCAGCTTCGGCAGGCTAGCGGGATACAATGAGCAGTTCTTC. Protein: CASSFGRLAGYNEQFF.

The chain carries TRBV5-6 and TRBJ1-4; D gene ambiguous. Trimming stripped 0 bases from V and 0 bases from J, with 12 bases between. Germline values: CDR1 SGHDT, CDR2 YYEEEE. This CDR3 comprises 17 residues. CDR3 protein: CASSLVEIRATNEKLFF. In DNA form, the CDR3 reads TGTGCCAGCAGCTTGGTGGAGATAAGGGCAACTAATGAAAAACTGTTTTTT.

This clone was recorded once. The chain links TRBV7-9 to TRBJ2-7; D is perhaps TRBD2 (6 bases). Trimming shortened V by 0 bases and J by 5 bases, and 11 bases separated the two germline ends. CDR1 and CDR2 from the germline V gene are SEHNR and FQNEAQ (reference sequence). The CDR3 runs to 14 residues. In DNA, the CDR3 is TGTGCCAGCAGCTTAGCCCGGGGGACCGACGAGCAGTACTTC. Translated, it gives CASSLARGTDEQYF.

In this sample, this clone turned up a few times. The V call is TRBV6-5, the J call TRBJ2-5; no definite D call. V was clipped by 5 bases and J by 1 base, with 8 bases between them. The CDR3 contains 13 residues. Germline loops: CDR1 MNHEY, CDR2 SVGAGI. CDR3 in amino acids: CASSRAAQETQYF. CDR3 coding DNA: TGTGCCAGCAGTAGGGCAGCCCAAGAGACCCAGTACTTC.

The V call is TRBV19, the J call TRBJ2-7, with 9 bases fitting TRBD1. CDR1 LNHDA and CDR2 SQIVND come from the germline V gene (reference sequence). V gave up 3 bases and J gave up 3 bases; unmatched junction bases: 3. This CDR3 is built from 14 residues. CDR3 DNA sequence: TGTGCCAGTAGTATGGCGACAGGGGGCTACGAGCAGTACTTC. Amino acids: CASSMATGGYEQYF.

The chain recombines TRBV5-1 with TRBJ2-3; D may be TRBD1 or TRBD2 (5 bases each). The CDR3 contains 18 residues. The germline V gene has CDR1 SGHRS and CDR2 YFSETQ. Trimming pared 0 bases from V and 0 bases from J, leaving 17 bases between. Here the CDR3 reads CASSLALLSGHSTDTQYF. For the CDR3, the DNA is TGCGCCAGCAGCTTGGCCCTGCTGTCGGGGCATAGCACAGATACGCAGTATTTT.

This clone was observed a few times. V gene TRBV2 combines with J gene TRBJ1-1, with D perhaps TRBD1 (5 bases). From germline, CDR1 is SNHLY and CDR2 FYNNEI. The CDR3 is made up of 15 amino acids. The V gene lost 6 bases and the J gene lost 4 bases, with 18 bases spanning the gap. CDR3 sequence: CASSLQGFGSTEAFF. The CDR3 DNA is TGTGCCAGCAGCTTGCAGGGTTTCGGTAGCACTGAAGCTTTCTTT.

This clone was seen at least ten times. The chain links TRBV4-3 to TRBJ1-5; 8 nucleotides agree with TRBD1. There are 18 residues in the CDR3. V trimming: 0 bases; J trimming: 1 base; junction bases outside the gene matches: 8. The germline V gene encodes CDR1 LGHNA and CDR2 YSLEER. In DNA form, the CDR3 reads TGCGCCAGCAGCCAAGATCCCCAGGGGGCTGGGAGCAATCAGCCCCAGCATTTT. This encodes CASSQDPQGAGSNQPQHF.

The chain has TRBV28 and TRBJ1-4; D gene ambiguous. The germline V and J ends were trimmed by 7 bases and 0 bases, with 12 bases remaining between them. CDR1 is MDHEN and CDR2 is SYDVKM in the germline V gene. The CDR3 consists of 15 residues. CDR3 sequence (DNA): TGTGCCAGCACCCTGTACGGGGCAACTAATGAAAAACTGTTTTTT. Residues: CASTLYGATNEKLFF. The whole variable domain, remainder taken from reference TRBV28 and TRBJ1-4, is DVKVTQSSRYLVKRTGEKVFLECVQDMDHENMFWYRQDPGLGLRLIYFSYDVKMKEKGDIPEGYSVSREKKERFSLILESASTNQTSMYLCASTLYGATNEKLFFGSGTQLSVL.

CDR3 in DNA: TGTGCCAGCAGTGGGGAGGCTTTCTACGAGCAGTACTTC. Protein: CASSGEAFYEQYF. The chain recombines TRBV7-2 with TRBJ2-7; a weak D match, TRBD2 (6 bases). This CDR3 comprises 13 residues. Germline V gene sequence: CDR1 SGHTA, CDR2 FQGNSA. Trimming cost V 6 bases and J 3 bases, with 12 bases left between them.